The 5 T cell receptor beta chains below come from one sample, sequenced in a study of T cells in Graves' hyperthyroidism and ophthalmopathy. Amplification yielded TCR beta CDR3 regions, with RNA transcripts as the source. A set of HTBI primers served as the primers for a first-round RT-PCR of the TCR CDR3. One entry per CDR3 protein, called by TCRdb with MiXCR from the multiplex PCR reads. The sample yields approximately 710,000 distinct CDR3 sequences, 17% seen once. Sequenced sample: blood. Source of these receptors: a middle-aged man with Graves' hyperthyroidism.

This clonotype has at least ten counts. This chain connects TRBV2 to TRBJ2-3, with TRBD1 as a possible D gene (6 bases). The CDR3 consists of 15 residues. V lost 8 bases and J 0 bases, leaving 15 bases between the germline ends. Per the germline V gene, CDR1 is SNHLY and CDR2 is FYNNEI. The chain's CDR3 is CASRPTGLSTDTQYF. CDR3 coding DNA: TGTGCCAGCCGGCCCACAGGGCTCAGCACAGATACGCAGTATTTT.

This clonotype was seen more than once but under ten times. The rearrangement links TRBV20-1 to TRBJ2-5; perhaps TRBD2 as D (6 bases). Germline-derived CDR1 and CDR2 are DFQATT and SNEGSKA (reference sequence). This CDR3 contains 12 residues. Trimming removed 1 base at V and 5 bases at J, with 8 bases between. The CDR3 here is CSARASGETQYF. The CDR3 DNA reads as TGCAGTGCTAGAGCAAGCGGGGAGACCCAGTACTTC.

The chain recombines TRBV9 with TRBJ1-5; D is uncertain. The CDR3 covers 17 residues. Trimming cost V 1 base and J 6 bases, with 20 bases left between them. Germline CDR1 and CDR2: SGDLS and YYNGEE. The CDR3 DNA reads TGTGCCAGCAGCGTAATCCGGGTTTTATGGTCTGGTCAGCCCCAGCATTTT. This codes for CASSVIRVLWSGQPQHF.

This clonotype appeared a few times. The genes are TRBV10-3 and TRBJ1-5; D call uncertain. Per the germline V gene, CDR1 is ENHRY and CDR2 is SYGVKD. The CDR3 sequence is 13 residues long. V shed 7 bases and J shed 3 bases, with 10 bases lying between them. The CDR3: CAIKVGFNQPQHF. CDR3 DNA: TGTGCCATCAAAGTCGGTTTCAATCAGCCCCAGCATTTT.

This clonotype was observed a single time. This chain joins TRBV19 and TRBJ1-5, with a tentative D call TRBD1 (6 bases). V was trimmed by 8 bases and J by 1 base, leaving 21 bases between them. The CDR3 loop spans 17 amino acids. The germline CDR1 and CDR2 sequences are LNHDA and SQIVND (reference sequence). The CDR3 loop is CASRSTGTPGSNQPQHF. CDR3 bases: TGTGCCAGTCGAAGTACAGGGACCCCGGGGAGCAATCAGCCCCAGCATTTT.